These T cell receptor beta chains were read from a single sample in a study of cytomegalovirus exposure and HLA in healthy donors. The method was immunoSEQ multiplex PCR; TCRdb's version includes in-frame clones alone and lacks a portion of them. The table shows around 90,000 clones, with around three quarters occurring only once. Sequenced sample: PBMCs. Source of these receptors: a male donor in good health and CMV-seropositive. CDR3s include the opening cysteine and the closing phenylalanine or tryptophan. The D gene is left open where the match is weak. A clone size is listed for some rows: how often the clone was seen (once, few, many), or a class if it is expanded.

.,TRBJ1-2,TRBD1,TRBV30,CASETDRGLNGYTF,TGTGCCTCAGAAACGGACAGGGGGCTGAATGGCTACACCTTC
few,TRBJ2-1,.,TRBV5-1,CASSLAQGPYNEQFF,TGCGCCAGCAGCTTGGCTCAGGGCCCCTACAATGAGCAGTTCTTC
once,TRBJ1-6,.,TRBV7-2,CASSLEGVGNSPLHF,TGTGCCAGCAGCTTAGAGGGGGTAGGTAATTCACCCCTCCACTTT
.,TRBJ1-3,TRBD1,TRBV5-6,CASSSQGVDGNTIYF,TGTGCCAGCAGTTCTCAGGGGGTAGATGGAAACACCATATATTTT
once,TRBJ1-3,TRBD1,TRBV7-2,CASSPQTGTGLGNTIYF,TGTGCCAGCAGCCCTCAGACCGGGACAGGGCTCGGAAACACCATATATTTT
.,TRBJ1-1,TRBD1,TRBV5-1,CASRQGTNTEAFF,TGCGCCAGCCGACAGGGTACGAACACTGAAGCTTTCTTT
.,TRBJ1-1,.,TRBV5-1,CASSLGAANTEAFF,TGCGCCAGCAGCTTGGGCGCGGCGAACACTGAAGCTTTCTTT
once,TRBJ1-5,.,TRBV4-1,CASSQDRGQVNQPQHF,TGCGCCAGCAGCCAAGATCGTGGGCAGGTCAATCAGCCCCAGCATTTT
.,TRBJ1-5,TRBD1,TRBV19,CASRDRLNQPQHF,TGTGCCAGTAGGGACAGGCTCAATCAGCCCCAGCATTTT
.,TRBJ1-2,.,TRBV9,CASSGPGWGGRGYTF,TGTGCCAGCAGCGGCCCGGGTTGGGGCGGACGTGGCTACACCTTC
.,TRBJ1-3,.,TRBV25-1,CASSEFTASGGNTIYF,TGTGCCAGCAGTGAATTCACTGCCTCAGGCGGAAACACCATATATTTT
.,TRBJ1-4,.,TRBV9,CASSARGSSREIEKLFF,TGTGCCAGCAGCGCCCGCGGATCTAGCAGAGAGATTGAAAAACTGTTTTTT
.,TRBJ1-2,TRBD1,TRBV27,CASSFPTGVVGNYGYTF,TGTGCCAGCAGTTTCCCCACAGGGGTCGTGGGGAACTATGGCTACACCTTC
.,TRBJ2-1,.,TRBV6-5,CASSYSVTAYNEQFF,TGTGCCAGCAGTTACTCGGTGACAGCCTACAATGAGCAGTTCTTC
.,TRBJ1-1,.,TRBV10-3,CALSVRVATEAFF,TGTGCCCTATCAGTGAGGGTTGCCACTGAAGCTTTCTTT
few,TRBJ2-7,.,TRBV9,CASSVAGSSYYEQYF,TGTGCCAGCAGCGTAGCTGGTAGTTCATACTACGAGCAGTACTTC
.,TRBJ1-1,.,TRBV5-1,CASSLAPLGGRVAEAFF,TGCGCCAGCAGCTTGGCCCCTTTGGGGGGGCGCGTTGCTGAAGCTTTCTTT
.,TRBJ1-1,TRBD1,TRBV30,CAWMGTGAMNTEAFF,TGTGCCTGGATGGGGACAGGGGCCATGAACACTGAAGCTTTCTTT
.,TRBJ2-3,.,TRBV5-4,CASSHTPQGSDTQYF,TGTGCCAGCAGCCACACGCCCCAGGGTTCAGATACGCAGTATTTT
.,TRBJ1-6,TRBD1,TRBV2,CASSEGTASNNSPLHF,TGTGCCAGCAGTGAGGGGACAGCCTCAAATAATTCACCCCTCCACTTT
.,TRBJ1-3,.,TRBV5-4,CASSLAGVSGNTIYF,TGTGCCAGCAGCTTAGCAGGGGTTTCTGGAAACACCATATATTTT
.,TRBJ1-6,TRBD1,TRBV19,CASSPGTGGYNSPLHF,TGTGCCAGTAGTCCCGGGACAGGGGGCTATAATTCACCCCTCCACTTT
.,TRBJ2-6,TRBD1,TRBV2,CASSGPGQLSGANVLTF,TGTGCCAGCAGTGGGCCGGGACAGCTCTCTGGGGCCAACGTCCTGACTTTC
.,TRBJ2-7,TRBD1,TRBV13,CASSSSLRDRSYEQYF,TGTGCCAGCAGCTCGAGCCTTCGGGACAGAAGCTACGAGCAGTACTTC
few,TRBJ1-5,TRBD1,TRBV7-6,CASSPLRQGLDQPQHF,TGTGCCAGCAGCCCCCTCCGACAGGGGTTGGATCAGCCCCAGCATTTT
.,TRBJ2-1,.,TRBV6-6,CASSQGPSSYNEQFF,TGTGCCAGCAGTCAGGGGCCTAGCTCCTACAATGAGCAGTTCTTC
.,TRBJ2-7,TRBD1,TRBV5-1,CASSIPGGNSYEQYF,TGCGCCAGCAGCATACCAGGGGGTAACTCCTACGAGCAGTACTTC
.,TRBJ1-3,TRBD1,TRBV5-4,CASSLGQGRRAGNTIYF,TGTGCCAGCAGCTTGGGACAGGGGAGGAGGGCTGGAAACACCATATATTTT
.,TRBJ2-7,.,TRBV13,CASSLGGLYEQYF,TGTGCCAGCAGCTTAGGGGGGCTCTACGAGCAGTACTTC
.,TRBJ2-7,TRBD2,TRBV4-1,CASSPGLAGGPEQYF,TGCGCCAGCAGCCCCGGACTAGCGGGGGGGCCCGAGCAGTACTTC
.,TRBJ1-5,.,TRBV2,CASSPDWRQPQHF,TGTGCCAGCAGTCCCGACTGGAGGCAGCCCCAGCATTTT
.,TRBJ2-5,TRBD2,TRBV5-1,CASSSGLAGGPETQYF,TGCGCCAGCAGCTCAGGACTAGCGGGGGGGCCTGAGACCCAGTACTTC
few,TRBJ1-1,.,TRBV7-2,CASSQPGEYTEAFF,TGTGCCAGCAGTCAACCCGGGGAGTACACTGAAGCTTTCTTT
.,TRBJ1-5,.,TRBV10-3,CAISVAGDNQPQHF,TGTGCCATCAGTGTAGCCGGGGACAATCAGCCCCAGCATTTT
.,TRBJ2-2,.,TRBV5-1,CASSLGQNTGELFF,TGCGCCAGCAGCTTGGGACAGAACACCGGGGAGCTGTTTTTT
.,TRBJ1-4,.,TRBV19,CASSLGQTTNEKLFF,TGTGCCAGTAGTCTCGGACAGACAACTAATGAAAAACTGTTTTTT
.,TRBJ1-6,TRBD1,TRBV7-8,CASSFAPGTGSSPLHF,TGTGCCAGCAGTTTCGCTCCCGGGACAGGGAGTTCACCCCTCCACTTT
.,TRBJ2-7,TRBD1,TRBV7-6,CASSLGDRGYEQYF,TGTGCCAGCAGCTTAGGGGACAGGGGCTACGAGCAGTACTTC
.,TRBJ1-3,TRBD1,TRBV9,CASSAPGQGFSGNTIYF,TGTGCCAGCAGCGCCCCGGGACAGGGATTCTCTGGAAACACCATATATTTT
few,TRBJ1-5,.,TRBV6-6,CASSLDGNQPQHF,TGTGCCAGCAGTCTAGACGGCAATCAGCCCCAGCATTTT
.,TRBJ2-1,TRBD2,TRBV29-1,CSVEAGLANNEQFF,TGCAGCGTTGAAGCAGGACTAGCAAACAATGAGCAGTTCTTC